These 10 T cell receptor beta chains were all obtained from the same sample, sequenced in a study of T cell repertoires in aging, cancer and after chemotherapy. The template was genomic DNA from peripheral blood, not RNA. Multiplex touch-down PCR with TRB-A/B primers amplified rearranged V-D-J TRB sequences. MiXCR, run by TCRdb on the multiplex PCR reads, gives a single entry per CDR3 protein. The sample lists roughly 12,000 distinct CDR3 sequences, roughly a quarter occurring once. The source material was blood. The receptors here all came from a human donor with a blood cancer.

By share, this clonotype counts as medium-sized. This chain connects TRBV19 to TRBJ2-2, with D hard to call. The CDR3 has 14 amino acids. Between the trimmed V and J ends, which lost 4 bases and 5 bases, there was a span of 11 bases. Germline-derived CDR1 and CDR2 are LNHDA and SQIVND (reference sequence). CDR3 coding DNA: TGTGCCAGTAGTACCCCCCGACTTACCGGGGAGCTGTTTTTT. Protein: CASSTPRLTGELFF.

About this clonotype itself: A much larger clone lies one base from this, so it may be a read error. The gene calls are TRBV13 and TRBJ1-2; no definite D call. In germline, CDR1 is PRHDT, CDR2 FYEKMQ (reference sequence). CDR3 length: 15 residues. V was pared by 0 bases and J by 4 bases, with 12 bases between. The CDR3 here is CASSLGDSDPYGYTF. As DNA, the CDR3 is TGTGCCAGCAGCTTAGGCGACTCAGACCCCTATGGCTACACCTTC.

The rearrangement joins TRBV6-6 to TRBJ1-4; D not resolved. The CDR3 length is 14 residues. Per germline, CDR1 MNHNY and CDR2 SVGAGI (reference sequence). V dropped 2 bases and J dropped 8 bases, with 12 bases sitting between them. The CDR3: CASSYREAYEKLFF. CDR3 nucleotide sequence: TGTGCCAGCAGTTACAGGGAGGCTTACGAAAAACTGTTTTTT.

This clonotype was recorded many times. This chain joins TRBV27 and TRBJ1-2; 8 nucleotides match TRBD1. CDR1 is MNHEY, CDR2 SMNVEV, per germline (reference sequence). This CDR3 spans 15 amino acids. J was trimmed by 4 bases and V by 6 bases; bases with no gene match: 10. CDR3 sequence (DNA): TGTGCCAGCAGCACCACAGGGGGTCTCGGCTATGGCTACACCTTC. This encodes CASSTTGGLGYGYTF.

In its sample, this clonotype is medium-sized (0.01 to 0.1%). The chain couples TRBV5-6 to TRBJ2-5, with TRBD2 identical over 8 bases. With V trimmed by 3 bases and J by 5 bases, 9 bases remained unmatched. The CDR3 consists of 15 residues. CDR1 and CDR2 (germline): SGHDT, YYEEEE. The CDR3 reads CASSWRSGATETQYF. DNA for the CDR3: TGTGCCAGCAGCTGGCGTAGCGGGGCAACGGAGACCCAGTACTTC.

This chain links TRBV7-6 with TRBJ2-7; 12 bases are shared with TRBD1. The CDR3 loop spans 16 amino acids. After removal of 4 bases from V and 7 bases from J, the junction contained 11 bases not matched to a gene. The germline V gene has CDR1 SGHVS and CDR2 FNYEAQ. CDR3 coding DNA: TGTGCCAGCAGCTCACCGGGACAGGGGGCAAAAGCGGAGCAGTACGTC. Amino acid sequence: CASSSPGQGAKAEQYV.

In the case of this clonotype: The junction does not match germline at one end; this may be a read error. The rearrangement links TRBV7-4 to TRBJ2-7; perhaps TRBD2 as D (7 bases). The CDR3 has 14 residues. CDR1 and CDR2 from the germline V gene are SGHVT and SQSDAQ. The CDR3 sequence is CASSLVLRGAPPSF. CDR3 in DNA: TGTGCCAGCAGCTTAGTCCTCCGGGGGGCACCCCCTTCCTTC. Filled out from reference TRBV7-4 and TRBJ2-7, the complete variable domain reads GAGVSQSPRYKVAKRGRDVALRCDSISGHVTLYWYRQTLGQGSEVLTYSQSDAQRDKSGRPSGRFSAERPERSVSTLKIQRTEQGDSAVYLCASSLVLRGAPPSFGPGTRLTVT.

This clonotype was counted between two and nine times. V gene TRBV10-3 combines with J gene TRBJ2-7, with 10 bases lining up with TRBD1. This CDR3 is 13 amino acids long. Germline trimming cut 9 bases from V and 2 bases from J; bases unmatched to any gene: 4. The germline gives CDR1 ENHRY, CDR2 SYGVKD. CDR3 coding DNA: TGTGCCATACGACAGGGGGCAACCTACGAGCAGTACGTC. Its protein product is CAIRQGATYEQYV.

This clonotype was seen a handful of times. V gene TRBV6-2 or TRBV6-3 combines with J gene TRBJ2-3; 10 bases map to TRBD2. Germline loops: CDR1 MNHEY, CDR2 SVGEGT. The V gene end was trimmed by 7 bases and the J gene end by 6 bases; junction bases not matched to a gene: 16. The CDR3 covers 17 residues. CDR3 nucleotide sequence: TGTGCCAGCACTCTCCTCTCCCCGGGGACTAGCGTCGATACGCAGTATTTT. This translates into CASTLLSPGTSVDTQYF.

This clonotype has only a few counts. The chain uses TRBV5-1 and TRBJ2-7; 7 bases agree with TRBD2. Germline V CDR1 and CDR2: SGHRS, YFSETQ. V lost 2 bases to trimming and J lost 4 bases; unmatched junction nucleotides: 3. This CDR3 is built from 13 residues. CDR3 protein: CASSFAGEYEQYF. As DNA, the CDR3 is TGCGCCAGCAGCTTCGCGGGGGAGTACGAGCAGTACTTC.